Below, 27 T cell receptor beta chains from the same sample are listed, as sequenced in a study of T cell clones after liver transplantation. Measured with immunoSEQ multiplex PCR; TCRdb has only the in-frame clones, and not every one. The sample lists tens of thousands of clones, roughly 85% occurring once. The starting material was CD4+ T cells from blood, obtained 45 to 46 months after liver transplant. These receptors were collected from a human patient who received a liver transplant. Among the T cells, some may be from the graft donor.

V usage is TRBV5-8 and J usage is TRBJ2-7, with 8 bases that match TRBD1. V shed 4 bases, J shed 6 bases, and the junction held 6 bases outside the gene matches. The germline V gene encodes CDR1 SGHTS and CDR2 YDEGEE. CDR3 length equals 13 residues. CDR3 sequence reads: CASSLDRVREQYF. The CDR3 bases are TGTGCCAGCAGCCTGGACAGGGTCCGCGAGCAGTACTTC. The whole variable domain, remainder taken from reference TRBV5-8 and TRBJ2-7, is EAGVTQSPTHLIKTRGQQATLRCSPISGHTSVYWYQQALGLGLQFLLWYDEGEERNRGNFPPRFSGRQFPNYSSELNVNALELEDSALYLCASSLDRVREQYFGPGTRLTVT.

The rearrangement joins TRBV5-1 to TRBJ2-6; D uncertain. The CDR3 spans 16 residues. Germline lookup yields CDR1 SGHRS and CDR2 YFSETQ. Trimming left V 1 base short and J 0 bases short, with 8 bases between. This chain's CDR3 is CASSLSSPSGANVLTF. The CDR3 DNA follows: TGCGCCAGCAGCTTGAGCTCGCCCTCTGGGGCCAACGTCCTGACTTTC.

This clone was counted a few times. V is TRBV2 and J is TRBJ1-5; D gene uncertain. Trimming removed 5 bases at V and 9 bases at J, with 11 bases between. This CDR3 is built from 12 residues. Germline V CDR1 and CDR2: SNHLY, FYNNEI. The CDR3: CASSTGPGPQHF. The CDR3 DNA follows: TGTGCCAGCAGTACCGGCCCCGGGCCCCAGCATTTT.

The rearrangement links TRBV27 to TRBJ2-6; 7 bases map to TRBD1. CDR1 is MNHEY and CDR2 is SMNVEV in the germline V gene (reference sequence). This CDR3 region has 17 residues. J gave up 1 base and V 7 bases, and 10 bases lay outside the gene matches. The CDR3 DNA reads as TGTGCCAGCACCACAGACAGGGCTGTTTCTGGGGCCAACGTCCTGACTTTC. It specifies CASTTDRAVSGANVLTF.

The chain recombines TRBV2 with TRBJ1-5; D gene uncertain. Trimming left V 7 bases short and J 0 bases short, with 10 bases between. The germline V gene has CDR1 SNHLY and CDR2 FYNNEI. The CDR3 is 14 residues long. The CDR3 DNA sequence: TGTGCCAGCACCCGACTGAATAGCAATCAGCCCCAGCATTTT. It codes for CASTRLNSNQPQHF.

The CDR3, as DNA: TGCGCCAGCACTCCTCCCCTTGGGGGGACAGGAGAGACCCAGTACTTC. Translation gives CASTPPLGGTGETQYF. The chain couples TRBV5-1 to TRBJ2-5; 8 bases align to TRBD1. This CDR3 region has 16 residues. Germline trimming cut 6 bases from V and 4 bases from J; bases unmatched to any gene: 14. Germline V gives CDR1 SGHRS, CDR2 YFSETQ.

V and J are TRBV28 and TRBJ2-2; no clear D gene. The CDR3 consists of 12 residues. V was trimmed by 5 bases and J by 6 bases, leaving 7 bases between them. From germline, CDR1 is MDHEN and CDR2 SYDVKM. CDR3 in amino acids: CASSLDAGELFF. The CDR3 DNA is TGTGCCAGCAGTCTTGATGCCGGGGAGCTGTTTTTT.

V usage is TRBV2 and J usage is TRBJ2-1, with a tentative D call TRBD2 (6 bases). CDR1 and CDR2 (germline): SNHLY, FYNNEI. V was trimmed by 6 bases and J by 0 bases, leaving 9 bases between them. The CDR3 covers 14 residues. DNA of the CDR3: TGTGCCAGCAGCGCCGGGAGCTCCTACAATGAGCAGTTCTTC. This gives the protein CASSAGSSYNEQFF.

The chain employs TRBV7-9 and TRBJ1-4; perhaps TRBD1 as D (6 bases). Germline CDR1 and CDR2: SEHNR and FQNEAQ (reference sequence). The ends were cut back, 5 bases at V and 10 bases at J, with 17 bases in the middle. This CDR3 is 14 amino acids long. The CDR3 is CASSPTGGLVKLFF. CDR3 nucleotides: TGTGCCAGCAGCCCTACGGGGGGCCTGGTAAAACTGTTTTTT.

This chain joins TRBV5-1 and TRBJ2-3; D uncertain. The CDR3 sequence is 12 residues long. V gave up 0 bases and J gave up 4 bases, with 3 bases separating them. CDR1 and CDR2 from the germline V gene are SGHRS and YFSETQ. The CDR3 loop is CASSLDADTQYF. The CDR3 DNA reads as TGCGCCAGCAGCTTGGATGCAGATACGCAGTATTTT.

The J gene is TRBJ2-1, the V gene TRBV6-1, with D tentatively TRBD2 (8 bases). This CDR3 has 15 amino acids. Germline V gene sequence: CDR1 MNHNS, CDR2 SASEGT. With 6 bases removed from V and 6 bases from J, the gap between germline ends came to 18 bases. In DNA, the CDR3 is TGTGCCAGCAGAAGGGGGCTAGCGGGTTCCAATGAGCAGTTCTTC. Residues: CASRRGLAGSNEQFF.

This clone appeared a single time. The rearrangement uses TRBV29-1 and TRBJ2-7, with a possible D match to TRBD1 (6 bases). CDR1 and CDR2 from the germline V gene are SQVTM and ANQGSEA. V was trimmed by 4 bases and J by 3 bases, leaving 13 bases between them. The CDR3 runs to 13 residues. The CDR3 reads CSVGTGQNYEQYF. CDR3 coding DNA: TGCAGCGTTGGGACCGGACAGAACTACGAGCAGTACTTC.

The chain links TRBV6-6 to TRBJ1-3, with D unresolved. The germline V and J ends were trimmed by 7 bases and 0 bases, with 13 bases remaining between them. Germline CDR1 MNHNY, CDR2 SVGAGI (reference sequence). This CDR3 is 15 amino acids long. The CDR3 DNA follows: TGTGCCAGCATCAACGCCCCAATCTCTGGAAACACCATATATTTT. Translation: CASINAPISGNTIYF.

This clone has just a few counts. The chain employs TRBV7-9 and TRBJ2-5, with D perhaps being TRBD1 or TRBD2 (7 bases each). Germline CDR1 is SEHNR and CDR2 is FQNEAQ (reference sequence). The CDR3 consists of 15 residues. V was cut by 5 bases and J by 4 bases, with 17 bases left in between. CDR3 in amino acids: CASSPRGGQRETQYF. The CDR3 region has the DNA TGTGCCAGCAGCCCCAGGGGGGGCCAGAGAGAGACCCAGTACTTC.

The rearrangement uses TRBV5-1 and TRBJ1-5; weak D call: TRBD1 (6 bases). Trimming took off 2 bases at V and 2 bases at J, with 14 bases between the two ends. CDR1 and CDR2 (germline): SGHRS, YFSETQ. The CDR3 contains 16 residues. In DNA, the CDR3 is TGCGCCAGCAGCTTCCTTGGGGGGCCCGGCAATCAGCCCCAGCATTTT. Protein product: CASSFLGGPGNQPQHF.

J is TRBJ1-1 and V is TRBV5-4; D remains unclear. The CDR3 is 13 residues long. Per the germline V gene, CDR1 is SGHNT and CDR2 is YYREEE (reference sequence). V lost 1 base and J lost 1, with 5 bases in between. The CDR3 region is CASSLQTNTEAFF. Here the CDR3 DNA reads TGTGCCAGCAGCTTGCAAACGAACACTGAAGCTTTCTTT.

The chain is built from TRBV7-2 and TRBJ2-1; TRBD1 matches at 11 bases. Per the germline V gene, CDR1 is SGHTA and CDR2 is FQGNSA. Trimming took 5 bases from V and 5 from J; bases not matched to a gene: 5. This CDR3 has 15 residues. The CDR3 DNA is TGTGCCAGCAGCAGCGGACAGGGGGCACACAATGAGCAGTTCTTC. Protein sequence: CASSSGQGAHNEQFF.

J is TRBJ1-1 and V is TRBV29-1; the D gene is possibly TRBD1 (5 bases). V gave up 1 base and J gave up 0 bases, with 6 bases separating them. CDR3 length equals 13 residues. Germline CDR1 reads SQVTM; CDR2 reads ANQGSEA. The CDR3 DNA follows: TGCAGCGTTGAAGTACAGGTGAACACTGAAGCTTTCTTT. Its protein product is CSVEVQVNTEAFF.

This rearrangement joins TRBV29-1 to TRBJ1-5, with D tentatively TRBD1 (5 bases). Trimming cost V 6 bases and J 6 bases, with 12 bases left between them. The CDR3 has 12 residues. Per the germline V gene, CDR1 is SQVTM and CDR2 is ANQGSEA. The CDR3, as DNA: TGCAGCGTCGCTTTCCAGGGTCAGCCCCAGCATTTT. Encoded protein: CSVAFQGQPQHF.

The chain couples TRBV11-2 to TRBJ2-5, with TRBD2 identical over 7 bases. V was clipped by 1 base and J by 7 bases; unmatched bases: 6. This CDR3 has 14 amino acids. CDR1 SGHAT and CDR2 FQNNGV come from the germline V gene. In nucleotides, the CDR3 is TGTGCCAGCAGCTTAGGGCGGGAGTGGGGGACCCAGTACTTC. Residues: CASSLGREWGTQYF.

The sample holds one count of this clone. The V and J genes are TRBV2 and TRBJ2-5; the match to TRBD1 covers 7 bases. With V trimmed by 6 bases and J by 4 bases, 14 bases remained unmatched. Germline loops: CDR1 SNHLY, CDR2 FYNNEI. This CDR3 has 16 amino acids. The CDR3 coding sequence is TGTGCCAGCAGGCCGACAGGGAGAGTGGGTGGAGAGACCCAGTACTTC. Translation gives CASRPTGRVGGETQYF.

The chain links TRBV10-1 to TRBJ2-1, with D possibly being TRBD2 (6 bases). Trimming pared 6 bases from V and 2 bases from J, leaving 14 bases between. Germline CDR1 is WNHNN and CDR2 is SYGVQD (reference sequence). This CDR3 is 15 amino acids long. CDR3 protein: CASSALASAYNEQFF. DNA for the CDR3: TGCGCCAGCAGCGCTTTGGCTAGCGCCTACAATGAGCAGTTCTTC.

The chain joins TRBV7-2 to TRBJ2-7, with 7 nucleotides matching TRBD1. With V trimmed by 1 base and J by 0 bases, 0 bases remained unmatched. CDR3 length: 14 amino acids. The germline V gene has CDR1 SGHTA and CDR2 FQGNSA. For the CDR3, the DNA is TGTGCCAGCAGCTTAGACAGGGGCTCCTACGAGCAGTACTTC. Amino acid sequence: CASSLDRGSYEQYF.

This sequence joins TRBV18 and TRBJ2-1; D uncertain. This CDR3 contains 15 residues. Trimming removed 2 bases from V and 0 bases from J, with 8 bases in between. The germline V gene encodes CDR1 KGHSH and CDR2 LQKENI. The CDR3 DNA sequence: TGTGCCAGCTCACCAGGAGCTTTCTCCTACAATGAGCAGTTCTTC. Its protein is CASSPGAFSYNEQFF.

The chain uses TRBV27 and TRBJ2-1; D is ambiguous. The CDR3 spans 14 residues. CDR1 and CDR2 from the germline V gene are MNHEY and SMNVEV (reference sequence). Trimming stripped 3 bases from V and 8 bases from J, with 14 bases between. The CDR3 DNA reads TGTGCCAGCAGTTTGTCGGCCCCAGAGGATGAGCAGTTCTTC. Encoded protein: CASSLSAPEDEQFF.

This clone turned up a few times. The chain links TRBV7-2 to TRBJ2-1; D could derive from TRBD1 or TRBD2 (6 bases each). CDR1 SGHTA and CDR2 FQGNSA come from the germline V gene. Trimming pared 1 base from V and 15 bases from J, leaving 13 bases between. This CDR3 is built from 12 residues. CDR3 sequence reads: CASSLDSWGAFF. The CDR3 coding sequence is TGTGCCAGCAGCTTAGACTCCTGGGGGGCGTTCTTC.

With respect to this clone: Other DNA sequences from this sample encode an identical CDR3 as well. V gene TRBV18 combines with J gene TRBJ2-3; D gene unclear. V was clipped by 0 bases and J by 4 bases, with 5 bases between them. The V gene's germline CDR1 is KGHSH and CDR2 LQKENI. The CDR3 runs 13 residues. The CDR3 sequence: CASSPPGADTQYF. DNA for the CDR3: TGTGCCAGCTCACCACCCGGAGCAGATACGCAGTATTTT.